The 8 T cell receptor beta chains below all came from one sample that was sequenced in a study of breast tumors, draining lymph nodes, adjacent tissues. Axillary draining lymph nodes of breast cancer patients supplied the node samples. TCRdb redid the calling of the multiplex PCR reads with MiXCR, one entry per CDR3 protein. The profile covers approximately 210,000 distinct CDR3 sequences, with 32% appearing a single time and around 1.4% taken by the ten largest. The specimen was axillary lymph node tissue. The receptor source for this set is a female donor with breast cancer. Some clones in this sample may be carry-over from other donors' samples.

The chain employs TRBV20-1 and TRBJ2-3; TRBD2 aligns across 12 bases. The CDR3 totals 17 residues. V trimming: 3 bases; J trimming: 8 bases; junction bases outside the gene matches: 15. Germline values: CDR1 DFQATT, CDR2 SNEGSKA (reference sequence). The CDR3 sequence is CSASIWASGRAGGTQYF. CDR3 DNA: TGCAGTGCTAGTATTTGGGCTAGCGGGAGGGCCGGTGGTACGCAGTATTTT.

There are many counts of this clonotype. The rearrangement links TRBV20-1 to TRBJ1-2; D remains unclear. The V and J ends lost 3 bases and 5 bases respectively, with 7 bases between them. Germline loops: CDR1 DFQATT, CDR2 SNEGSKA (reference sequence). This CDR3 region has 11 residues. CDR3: CSARFGYGYTF. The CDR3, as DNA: TGCAGTGCTAGGTTCGGGTATGGCTACACCTTC.

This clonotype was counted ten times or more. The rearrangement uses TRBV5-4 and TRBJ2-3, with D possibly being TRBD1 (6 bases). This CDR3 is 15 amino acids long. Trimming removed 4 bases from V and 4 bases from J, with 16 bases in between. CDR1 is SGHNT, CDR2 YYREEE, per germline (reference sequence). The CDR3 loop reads CASSLLPQGPDTQYF. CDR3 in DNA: TGTGCCAGCAGCCTCCTCCCACAGGGACCAGATACGCAGTATTTT.

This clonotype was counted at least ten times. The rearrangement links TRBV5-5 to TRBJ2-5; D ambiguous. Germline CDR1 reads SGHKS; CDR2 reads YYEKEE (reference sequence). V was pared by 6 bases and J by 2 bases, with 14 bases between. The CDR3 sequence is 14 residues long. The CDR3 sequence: CASTRRSPQETQYF. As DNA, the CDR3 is TGTGCCAGCACCCGACGGTCCCCGCAAGAGACCCAGTACTTC.

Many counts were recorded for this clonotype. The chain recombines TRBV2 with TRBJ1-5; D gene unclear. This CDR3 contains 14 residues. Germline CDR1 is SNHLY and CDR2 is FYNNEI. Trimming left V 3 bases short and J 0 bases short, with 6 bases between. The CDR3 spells CASSDIYSNQPQHF. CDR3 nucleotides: TGTGCCAGCAGTGACATTTATAGCAATCAGCCCCAGCATTTT.

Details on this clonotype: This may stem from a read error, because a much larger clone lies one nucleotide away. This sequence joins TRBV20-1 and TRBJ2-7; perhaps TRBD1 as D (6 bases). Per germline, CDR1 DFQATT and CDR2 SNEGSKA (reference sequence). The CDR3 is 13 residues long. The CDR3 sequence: CGASDRTAYEQYF. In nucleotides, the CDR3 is TGCGGTGCTAGTGATCGGACAGCCTACGAGCAGTACTTC.

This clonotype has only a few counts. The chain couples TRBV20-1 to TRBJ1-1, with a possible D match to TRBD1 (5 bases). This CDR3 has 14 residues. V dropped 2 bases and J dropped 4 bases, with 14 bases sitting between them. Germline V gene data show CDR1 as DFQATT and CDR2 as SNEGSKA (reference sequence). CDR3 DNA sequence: TGCAGTGCTAGATCCCCGGACGGGACCACTGAAGCTTTCTTT. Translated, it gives CSARSPDGTTEAFF.

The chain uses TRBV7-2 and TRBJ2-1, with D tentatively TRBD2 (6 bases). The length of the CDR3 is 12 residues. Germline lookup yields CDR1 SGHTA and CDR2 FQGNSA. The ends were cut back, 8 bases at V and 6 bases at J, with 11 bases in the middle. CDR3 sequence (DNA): TGTACCAGCCGCCCGGGAGTCAATGAGCAGTTCTTC. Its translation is CTSRPGVNEQFF. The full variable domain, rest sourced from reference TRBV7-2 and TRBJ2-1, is GAGVSQSPSNKVTEKGKDVELRCDPISGHTALYWYRQSLGQGLEFLIYFQGNSAPDKSGLPSDRFSAERTGGSVSTLTIQRTQQEDSAVYLCTSRPGVNEQFFGPGTRLTVL.